This entry features one T cell receptor (beta chain) sequence. Its target antigen remains unknown. Base-call qualities are not available, and no considerably larger clone is one nucleotide away. To prepare the library, 5' RACE was applied. Sequencing instrument: Illumina HiSeq 2500. A second roughly 7 to 12 cycle PCR used a sample-barcoded 5' primer and a J-beta primer mix. A unique molecular identifier was introduced onto each TCR beta cDNA molecule by a template-switch 5' adaptor carrying 12 random nucleotides. At least 2.5 million CDR3-containing paired-end reads were obtained from each sample. First-strand cDNA synthesis was performed from all RNA using the Mint cDNA synthesis kit, with priming by a TRBC-specific oligonucleotide. After uracil-DNA glycosylase treatment, a first 18-cycle PCR used universal primers M1SS and BC2_uni_R on all cDNA. Per the original workflow: Normalization of each sample was performed by random selection of 1 million high-quality reads, each carrying a distinct molecular identifier. Instead of being binned into consensus sequences, reads that shared molecular identifiers were thrown out. CDR3 identification, clonotype clustering and error correction used MiTCR with a Q25 quality threshold and the strictest error-elimination algorithm. A nonparametric unseen species model using Euler transformation provided a lower-bound estimate of total TCR beta diversity. TCRdb trimmed public reads at Q25 via fastp, called clones via MiXCR and kept in-frame beta chains. CDR3 protein duplicates are merged, each entry listing the most common genes and DNA. Here the V and J calls rest on TCRdb's processing, not on the authors' analysis. This sample has approximately 850,000 distinct CDR3 sequences in its table, and 58% of those were observed once. Of the sample, 22% falls within the top ten clones.

The data were taken from a study of blood T cells in healthy people across ages (dated by TCRdb to between 2015 and 2017). Regarding the study in general: In model experiments, roughly one uniquely barcoded TCR beta cDNA molecule per two T cells was captured by template switching. To track age-related changes in TCR beta repertoire diversity, the study relied on deep sequencing normalized with unique cDNA molecular identifiers. The donors were divided into four age groups: young (average around 17 years), middle-aged (approximately 39), aged (62) and long-lived (about 79). To avoid experimental bias, donors of different ages were distributed randomly across sequencing lanes. Using the same blood draw, the study looked at two additional independent replicas of 1 million unique cDNA reads for two donors, one aged 18 to 30 and the other aged 80 or older.

Study-level results and caveats: Because donor CMV infection status was unknown, age-related changes in expanded clonotypes were potentially confounded. Estimates of total diversity from one million sequenced T cells were regarded as lower bounds and underestimates. As age increased, observed TCR beta diversity per million T cells dropped in a roughly linear way, and a significant reduction was already evident by age 40. Compared with the aged group, the long-lived group had more naive CD4+ T cells, fewer expanded clones and increased TCR diversity, suggesting age selection. Observed TCR beta diversity correlated strongly with the percentage of naive T cells measured by flow cytometry. Because profiling used bulk unsorted PBMCs, naive and antigen-experienced compartments could not be compared conclusively.

The CDR3, from cysteine to phenylalanine, totals 16 residues. Here the CDR3 DNA is all that survives: 48 bases in frame from base 1. Relative to germline, V is 0 bases shorter and J is 2 bases shorter, with 12 bases between their ends. CDR1 is given as LGHNA and CDR2 as YSLEER, both from the germline V gene. Systemically healthy Caucasian individuals from Russia, roughly 40 in total and aged about 6 to 95 years, were included as donors. Each donor gave about 9.8 milliliters of peripheral blood, drawn into EDTA-treated Vacutainer tubes. Ficoll-Paque density-gradient centrifugation was used to isolate PBMCs, with at least 7 million per sample. Total RNA, at least 5.5 micrograms per sample, was extracted from PBMCs with Trizol reagent. The percentages of naive CD45RAhigh/CD27high T cells were determined by flow cytometry on a PBMC aliquot from every donor.

Sequenced: blood. This TCR was sampled from a man between 25 and 39 years old in good health. The sequence joins TRBV4-3 to TRBJ2-3; a weak D assignment points to TRBD2 (6 bases agree). CDR3 protein: CASSQDRGGVTDTQYF. The DNA sequence reads TGCGCCAGCAGCCAAGATCGTGGAGGGGTCACAGATACGCAGTATTTT.